This TCR beta chain is from a study of early stage breast cancer tumors. Study summary: Of around 15 invasive breast tumors, approximately 11 were hormone receptor-positive, HER2-negative.

Generated by immunoSEQ multiplex PCR, the TCRdb table keeps only in-frame clones and is missing some. Among more than 60,000 clones listed, 79% were seen once. The CDR3 contains 15 residues. With 3 bases removed from V and 2 bases from J, the gap between germline ends came to 15 bases. Looked up from germline, CDR1 is SGHKS and CDR2 is YYEKEE (reference sequence). This chain joins TRBV5-5 and TRBJ2-7, with D possibly being TRBD2 (6 bases). This clonotype originated in a person in their sixties or seventies with breast cancer. The specimen sequenced was blood. As DNA, the CDR3 is TGTGCCAGCAGCTCTTCCGGGACTCCCACCTACGAGCAGTACTTC. Translated: CASSSSGTPTYEQYF.